One and the same sample provided the 14 T cell receptor beta chains below, sequenced in a study of blood T cell repertoires in COVID-19. Some clones are missing from TCRdb's copy, which holds only in-frame ones; the method was immunoSEQ multiplex PCR. The data show 84,000 or so clones, 70% to 90% seen once. Sequencing was done on a sample of peripheral blood. These receptors all come from a man in his sixties or seventies with acute or convalescent COVID-19.

V gene TRBV4-2 combines with J gene TRBJ2-2; 11 bases line up with TRBD2. V lost 3 bases, J lost 5 bases, and 11 bases stayed unmatched. Germline-derived CDR1 and CDR2 are LGHNA and YNFKEQ. The CDR3 has 18 residues. CDR3 coding DNA: TGTGCCAGCAGCCACGAATTAGCGGGGGGGCTGAGTACCGGGGAGCTGTTTTTT. It translates to CASSHELAGGLSTGELFF.

The rearrangement joins TRBV18 to TRBJ2-7; 8 bases line up with TRBD2. The ends lost 4 bases at V and 5 bases at J; junction bases unmatched: 16. Germline V gene lookup returns CDR1 KGHSH and CDR2 LQKENI. The CDR3 is 17 amino acids. The CDR3 DNA reads as TGTGCCAGCTCACTAACCCCACACGGGAGGGTTTCCCACGAGCAGTACTTC. Translating it yields CASSLTPHGRVSHEQYF.

The chain carries TRBV12-5 and TRBJ2-7; 8 bases agree with TRBD2. The V segment lost 7 bases and the J segment 0 bases; nucleotides outside the gene matches: 8. This CDR3 has 15 amino acids. Germline values: CDR1 LGHNT, CDR2 FRNRAP. This chain's CDR3 is CASEGRGARSYEQYF. CDR3 sequence (DNA): TGTGCTAGTGAAGGGCGGGGGGCCCGCTCCTACGAGCAGTACTTC. Filled out from reference TRBV12-5 and TRBJ2-7, the complete variable domain reads DARVTQTPRHKVTEMGQEVTMRCQPILGHNTVFWYRQTMMQGLELLAYFRNRAPLDDSGMPKDRFSAEMPDATLATLKIQPSEPRDSAVYFCASEGRGARSYEQYFGPGTRLTVT.

V and J are TRBV19 and TRBJ2-2, with 7 nucleotides matching TRBD1. The V gene's germline CDR1 is LNHDA and CDR2 SQIVND (reference sequence). The V segment lost 6 bases and the J segment 3 bases; nucleotides outside the gene matches: 4. The CDR3 sequence is 14 residues long. CDR3: CASSQGTDTGELFF. CDR3 nucleotides: TGTGCCAGTAGCCAAGGGACAGACACCGGGGAGCTGTTTTTT.

The gene calls are TRBV7-2 and TRBJ1-3; 7 nucleotides agree with TRBD1. The CDR3 has 14 amino acids. The ends lost 6 bases at V and 0 bases at J; junction bases unmatched: 2. Germline V gene sequence: CDR1 SGHTA, CDR2 FQGNSA. CDR3 sequence (DNA): TGTGCCAGCAGGGACAGGAGCTCTGGAAACACCATATATTTT. This codes for CASRDRSSGNTIYF.

This clone was observed once. The chain uses TRBV28 and TRBJ2-2; weak D call: TRBD2 (5 bases). Germline values: CDR1 MDHEN, CDR2 SYDVKM. This CDR3 comprises 17 residues. V was shortened by 7 bases and J by 0 bases, with 18 bases between the two germline ends. CDR3 sequence (DNA): TGTGCCAGCACCACGGGGAGCAAAACGGCGAACACCGGGGAGCTGTTTTTT. It translates to CASTTGSKTANTGELFF. The complete variable domain, with remaining parts taken from reference TRBV28 and TRBJ2-2, reads DVKVTQSSRYLVKRTGEKVFLECVQDMDHENMFWYRQDPGLGLRLIYFSYDVKMKEKGDIPEGYSVSREKKERFSLILESASTNQTSMYLCASTTGSKTANTGELFFGEGSRLTVL.

V and J are TRBV12-3 or TRBV12-4 and TRBJ2-7; D gene uncertain. V gave up 1 base and J gave up 3 bases, with 7 bases separating them. This CDR3 spans 13 amino acids. This CDR3 is CASSLDTGYEQYF. The CDR3 DNA follows: TGTGCCAGCAGTTTAGACACGGGCTACGAGCAGTACTTC.

The chain employs TRBV19 and TRBJ1-3, with D possibly being TRBD1 (5 bases). The V and J ends lost 5 bases and 0 bases respectively, with 11 bases between them. This CDR3 region has 15 residues. Germline CDR1 and CDR2: LNHDA and SQIVND (reference sequence). In nucleotides, the CDR3 is TGTGCCAGTAGTGGCCAGGGTGACTCTGGAAACACCATATATTTT. Translating gives CASSGQGDSGNTIYF.

This chain joins TRBV5-6 and TRBJ2-3; 11 bases map to TRBD2. Unmatched junction bases numbered 6, after V lost 2 bases and J lost 10 bases. CDR1 and CDR2 from the germline V gene are SGHDT and YYEEEE. This CDR3 region has 14 residues. CDR3 residues: CASSLLAGEQAQYF. Written as DNA, the CDR3 is TGTGCCAGCAGCTTACTAGCGGGAGAACAGGCGCAGTATTTT. The whole variable domain, filled in from reference TRBV5-6 and TRBJ2-3, reads DAGVTQSPTHLIKTRGQQVTLRCSPKSGHDTVSWYQQALGQGPQFIFQYYEEEERQRGNFPDRFSGHQFPNYSSELNVNALLLGDSALYLCASSLLAGEQAQYFGPGTRLTVL.

The chain is built from TRBV12-5 and TRBJ2-2, with a tentative D call TRBD2 (6 bases). The CDR3 has 12 amino acids. Trimming shortened V by 6 bases and J by 7 bases, and 9 bases separated the two germline ends. Germline CDR1 LGHNT, CDR2 FRNRAP. CDR3 protein: CASGLGGGELFF. The CDR3 DNA reads as TGTGCTAGTGGCCTGGGGGGCGGGGAGCTGTTTTTT.

This clone occurred a few times. The chain carries TRBV5-6 and TRBJ1-1, with 11 bases lining up with TRBD1. J gave up 5 bases and V 4 bases, and 13 bases lay outside the gene matches. This CDR3 region has 17 residues. Germline V CDR1 and CDR2: SGHDT, YYEEEE. The CDR3 region has the DNA TGTGCCAGCAGCACCCGAATACCGGGACAGGGGGAGACTGAAGCTTTCTTT. It translates to CASSTRIPGQGETEAFF.

The gene calls are TRBV9 and TRBJ2-7, with D tentatively TRBD1 (5 bases). V dropped 4 bases and J dropped 3 bases, with 11 bases sitting between them. The CDR3 sequence is 13 residues long. Germline V lookup: CDR1 SGDLS, CDR2 YYNGEE. CDR3 region: CASSPRTSYEQYF. Here the CDR3 DNA reads TGTGCCAGCAGCCCCCGGACAAGCTACGAGCAGTACTTC.

The chain couples TRBV12-3 or TRBV12-4 to TRBJ1-1; a weak D match, TRBD1 (6 bases). V dropped 4 bases and J dropped 4 bases, with 10 bases sitting between them. The CDR3 loop spans 13 amino acids. Written as DNA, the CDR3 is TGTGCCAGCAGTTCCAGGGGTTTCACTGAAGCTTTCTTT. Its translation: CASSSRGFTEAFF.

The CDR3 sequence is CASSEALEGSGNTIYF. In DNA form, the CDR3 reads TGTGCCAGCAGTGAAGCGCTGGAGGGCTCTGGAAACACCATATATTTT. The J gene is TRBJ1-3, the V gene TRBV2; D not resolved. The CDR3 sequence is 16 residues long. V was shortened by 0 bases and J by 0 bases, with 9 bases between the two germline ends. CDR1 is SNHLY, CDR2 FYNNEI, per germline.